The entry that follows covers one T cell receptor (beta chain) sequence. The table lists this clonotype with many counts. Its cognate antigen has yet to be identified. Base qualities are not at hand, and no much larger clone is one base apart. The junction shows trimming of 5 bases on V and 3 bases on J, and the gene matches do not reach 7 bases of it. From its cysteine to its phenylalanine, the CDR3 spans 16 amino acids. The CDR3 DNA has 48 bases and is translated from base 1. Looking up the germline V gene (reference sequence) yields CDR1 LNHDA and CDR2 SQIVND. The hyperthyroidism patients were 18 to 65 years old and newly diagnosed, with a disease duration of less than 2 months. Anyone with other autoimmune diseases, uncontrolled infections, pregnancy or lactation was excluded from the study. Clinical symptoms, serum thyroxine, TRAb, thyroid ultrasound and orbital computed tomography were used for diagnosis. Total RNA was extracted with Trizol reagent and quality-checked on an Agilent 2100 Bioanalyzer.

These data come from a study of Graves' ophthalmopathy and Graves' hyperthyroidism listed by TCRdb under 2018. Study-level background: Hyperthyroidism was considered stable if no progression to ophthalmopathy occurred within 18 months of follow-up. The study used TCR beta repertoire signatures to distinguish Graves' ophthalmopathy from Graves' hyperthyroidism and to predict progression to ophthalmopathy. In total, approximately 130 blood samples were TCR-sequenced: roughly 45 ophthalmopathy, roughly 77 hyperthyroidism and approximately 17 hyperthyroidism-to-ophthalmopathy patients. To explore V-J signatures that distinguish ophthalmopathy from hyperthyroidism, a discovery set of under 110 patients was enrolled, made up of roughly 41 with ophthalmopathy and 57 with stable hyperthyroidism. For independent validation, a separate cohort was made up of 18 hyperthyroidism patients plus 17 patients who later progressed from hyperthyroidism to ophthalmopathy. In roughly 6 hyperthyroidism patients, the T-cell repertoires found in thyroid tissue were compared with those found in blood. Following sample collection, hyperthyroidism patients were given methimazole at a starting dose of 30 mg daily, and ophthalmopathy patients were given high-dose intravenous methylprednisolone.

Overall study results and their limits: Sample size was not predetermined statistically, and investigators were not blinded to group allocation. The 13-signature model separated ophthalmopathy from stable hyperthyroidism with 85% to 90% sensitivity and approximately 83% specificity in cross-validation, and 80%/75% in the test set. Most of the expanded thyroid clonotypes with a frequency above 0.001 were also detected in blood, and it was suggested that the thyroid immune response may be reflected by blood repertoires. In validation, the model predicted ophthalmopathy progression with 55% to 71% sensitivity and roughly 72% specificity; some twelve predicted patients were CT-confirmed with GO in a median of 6.5 months.

For repertoire sequencing, the TCR beta CDR3 regions were amplified from RNA transcripts. The first round was an RT-PCR using HTBI primers with the Qiagen OneStep RT-PCR kit, and this first round was followed by a second-round multiplex PCR, then size selection and purification. Libraries were sequenced paired-end with 100 bp reads on an Illumina HiSeq2000. The study's processing was this. SOAPnuke was used to process the reads, throwing out any read that had adapters, had uncalled bases, had a mean Phred below 15, or lacked an exact constant-primer or identifier match. COPE v1.2.5 was used to merge high-quality paired reads. Each unique nucleotide sequence was defined as a clonotype, and clonotypes were aligned to IMGT TRB V, D and J references with MiTCR v1.1. The analysis was limited to V-J combinations with a frequency above 0.0001, which together covered roughly 99% of repertoires. A TCR clonal expansion and chaos score per V-J combination was defined as the ratio of F50 clonal expansion to chaos observed in the TCRdist matrix. Welch's t-statistics and random forest were used to reduce features to more than ten V-J combinations, which were fed into a naive Bayes classifier. The similarity between thyroid and blood repertoires was quantified using the Morisita-Horn index. TCRdb trimmed public reads at Q25 via fastp, called clones via MiXCR and kept in-frame beta chains. Entries are consolidated by CDR3 protein sequence, retaining the most common genes and DNA. TCRdb, not the original authors, processed these V and J calls. This sample gives about 1.2 million distinct CDR3 sequences in total; less than 45% of them show up just once. 11% of the sample is in the top ten clones.

This clonotype was sampled from an adult man with Graves' hyperthyroidism. This chain is built from TRBV19 and TRBJ2-7; TRBD2 aligns with 13 central bases. Sequenced sample: peripheral blood or thyroid tissue (not recorded which). The CDR3 protein is CASSAGTSGAFYEQYF. The DNA is TGTGCCAGTAGTGCAGGGACTAGCGGGGCCTTCTACGAGCAGTACTTC.